This TCR beta chain was captured by sequencing in a study of glioma-infiltrating T cells after dendritic cell vaccination. Looking at the study overall: Glioblastoma patients came from Phase I and II dendritic cell vaccination trials. Findings of the study overall: Only a small number of patients had complete blood and tumor samples.

Notes on this clone: The antigen is undetermined.

The PCR used 60 V beta and 13 J beta primers. Method: immunoSEQ multiplex PCR; TCRdb's copy keeps in-frame clones and lacks some. The profile shows about 99,000 clones, approximately 80% of them singletons. Time point indicated: after dendritic cell vaccination, including at tumor progression/relapse. Only patients with spare fresh-frozen tumor and over two years of follow-up were included. This CDR3 region has 14 residues. Trimming took 7 bases from V and 7 from J; bases not matched to a gene: 9. Germline CDR1 is MNHNS and CDR2 is SASEGT. The receptor comes from a human donor with glioblastoma. The rearrangement joins TRBV6-1 to TRBJ1-5; 8 nucleotides agree with TRBD1. The starting material was blood, obtained after dendritic cell vaccination. The CDR3 DNA follows: TGTGCCAGCATTATAGGACAGGGAGGCCAGCCCCAGCATTTT. Protein: CASIIGQGGQPQHF.